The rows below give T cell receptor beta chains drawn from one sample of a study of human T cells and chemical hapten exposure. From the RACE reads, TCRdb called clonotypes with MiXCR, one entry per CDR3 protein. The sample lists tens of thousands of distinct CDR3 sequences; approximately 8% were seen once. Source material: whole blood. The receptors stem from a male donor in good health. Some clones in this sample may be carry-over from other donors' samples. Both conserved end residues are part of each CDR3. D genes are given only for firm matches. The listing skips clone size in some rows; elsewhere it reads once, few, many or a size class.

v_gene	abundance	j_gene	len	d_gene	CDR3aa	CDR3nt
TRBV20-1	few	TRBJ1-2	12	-	CSARDQGRSYTF	TGCAGTGCTAGAGATCAGGGAAGGAGCTACACCTTC
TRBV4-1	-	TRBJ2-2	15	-	CASSQVGPAGGELFF	TGCGCCAGCAGCCAAGTGGGGCCGGCGGGGGGGGAGCTGTTTTTT
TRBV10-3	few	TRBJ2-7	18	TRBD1	CAISESVTRDRVHYEQYF	TGTGCCATCAGTGAATCGGTGACCCGGGACAGGGTTCACTACGAGCAGTACTTC
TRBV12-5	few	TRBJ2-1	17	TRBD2	CASGLAPGLAGVNEQFF	TGTGCTAGTGGTTTGGCCCCCGGACTAGCGGGGGTCAATGAGCAGTTCTTC
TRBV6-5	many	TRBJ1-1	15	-	CASSTRPGTGTEAFF	TGTGCCAGCAGCACCCGTCCCGGGACTGGGACTGAAGCTTTCTTT
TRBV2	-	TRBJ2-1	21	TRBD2	CASSEKGTSGRVHSSYNEQFF	TGTGCCAGCAGTGAAAAGGGGACTAGCGGGAGGGTCCATAGCTCCTACAATGAGCAGTTCTTC
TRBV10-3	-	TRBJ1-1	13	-	CAISEERNTEAFF	TGTGCCATCAGTGAGGAAAGGAACACTGAAGCTTTCTTT
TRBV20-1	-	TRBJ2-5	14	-	CSARDLGYQETQYF	TGCAGTGCTAGAGATCTCGGTTATCAAGAGACCCAGTACTTC
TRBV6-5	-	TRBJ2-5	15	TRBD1	CASSPGGAGQETQYF	TGTGCCAGCAGCCCAGGGGGCGCGGGGCAAGAGACCCAGTACTTC
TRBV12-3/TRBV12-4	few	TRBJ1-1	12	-	CASSGGETEAFF	TGTGCCAGCAGCGGAGGTGAGACTGAAGCTTTCTTT
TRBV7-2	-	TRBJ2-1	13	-	CASSPPSGDEQFF	TGTGCCAGCAGCCCCCCGTCGGGGGACGAGCAGTTCTTC
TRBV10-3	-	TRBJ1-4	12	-	CATTGTDEKLFF	TGTGCCACTACCGGGACCGATGAAAAACTGTTTTTT
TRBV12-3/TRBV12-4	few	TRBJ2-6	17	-	CASSLRVGGAGANVLTF	TGTGCCAGCAGTTTAAGGGTTGGGGGCGCTGGGGCCAACGTCCTGACTTTC
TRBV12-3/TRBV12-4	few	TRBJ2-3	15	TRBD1	CASSFETGTTDTQYF	TGTGCCAGCAGTTTCGAGACAGGGACCACAGATACGCAGTATTTT
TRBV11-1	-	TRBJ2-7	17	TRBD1	CASSRPLPGQGAYEQYF	TGTGCCAGCAGCAGACCACTTCCGGGACAGGGAGCCTACGAGCAGTACTTC
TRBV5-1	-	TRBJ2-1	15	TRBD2	CASSLSGGAYNEQFF	TGCGCCAGCAGCCTGAGCGGGGGCGCCTACAATGAGCAGTTCTTC
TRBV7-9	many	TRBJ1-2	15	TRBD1	CASSATLQGARGYTF	TGTGCCAGCAGCGCGACCTTACAGGGGGCGCGAGGCTACACCTTC
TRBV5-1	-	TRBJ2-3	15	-	CASSHPTLATDTQYF	TGCGCCAGCAGCCACCCGACATTGGCTACCGATACGCAGTATTTT
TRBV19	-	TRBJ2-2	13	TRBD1	CASGTANTGELFF	TGTGCCAGTGGGACAGCCAACACCGGGGAGCTGTTTTTT
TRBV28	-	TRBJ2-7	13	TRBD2	CICLGGSPYEQYF	TGTATTTGTCTGGGCGGGAGCCCCTACGAGCAGTACTTC
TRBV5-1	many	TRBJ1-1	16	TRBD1	CASSLTLTGGDPEAFF	TGCGCCAGCAGCTTGACCCTCACAGGGGGTGACCCCGAAGCTTTCTTT
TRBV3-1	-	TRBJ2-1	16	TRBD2	CASSSRGGRLYNEQFF	TGTGCCAGCAGCTCCCGCGGGGGTCGTCTCTACAATGAGCAGTTCTTC
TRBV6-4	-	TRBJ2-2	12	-	CASSVNPGELFF	TGTGCCAGCAGTGTTAATCCCGGGGAGCTGTTTTTT
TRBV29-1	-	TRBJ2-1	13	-	CSVRTWEPDEQFF	TGCAGCGTGAGGACTTGGGAACCCGATGAGCAGTTCTTC
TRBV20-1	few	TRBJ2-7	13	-	CSAQPGVNHEQYF	TGCAGTGCTCAGCCGGGGGTAAACCACGAGCAGTACTTC
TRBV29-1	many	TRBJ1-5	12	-	CSAGGLDQPQHF	TGCAGCGCCGGTGGACTCGATCAGCCCCAGCATTTT
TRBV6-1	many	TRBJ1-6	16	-	CASSGIRGPYNSPLHF	TGTGCCAGCAGTGGAATCCGGGGGCCCTATAATTCACCCCTCCACTTT
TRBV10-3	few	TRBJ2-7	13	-	CAISAPGNYEQYF	TGTGCCATCAGTGCCCCCGGAAACTACGAGCAGTACTTC
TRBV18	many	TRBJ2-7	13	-	CASSSSDSYEQYF	TGTGCCAGCTCATCTAGCGACTCCTACGAGCAGTACTTC
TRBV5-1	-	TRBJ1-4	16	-	CASSSGQLATNEKLFF	TGCGCCAGCAGCTCCGGACAGCTTGCAACTAATGAAAAACTGTTTTTT
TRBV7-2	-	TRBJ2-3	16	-	CASSLATNNPGVTQYF	TGTGCCAGCAGCTTAGCGACAAACAATCCCGGGGTTACGCAGTATTTT
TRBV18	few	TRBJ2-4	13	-	CASSPQGSPPVYF	TGTGCCAGCTCACCACAGGGTAGCCCCCCGGTGTACTTC
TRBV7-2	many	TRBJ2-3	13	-	CASSSAETGTQYF	TGTGCCAGCAGCTCAGCGGAGACGGGTACGCAGTATTTT
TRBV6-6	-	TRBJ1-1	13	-	CASRHTSDREAFF	TGTGCCAGCAGACATACATCAGACAGGGAAGCTTTCTTT
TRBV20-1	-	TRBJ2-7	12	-	CSARGLTYEQYF	TGCAGTGCTAGAGGTTTAACCTACGAGCAGTACTTC
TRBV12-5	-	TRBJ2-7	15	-	CASGYPGISPYEQYF	TGTGCTAGTGGTTATCCGGGAATCTCCCCCTACGAGCAGTACTTC